The clone carrying this TCR beta chain appeared many times. Researchers used genomic DNA as the template to profile TCR beta VDJ and CDR3. MiXCR, applied by TCRdb to the reads, yields one record per CDR3 protein. The sample lists about 120,000 distinct CDR3 sequences, 55% to 60% occurring once. All sequencing subjects had displayed CD8+CD57+ cell expansion on flow cytometry. All patients had severe acquired aplastic anemia. This record belongs to a study of CD8+CD57+ T cells in acquired aplastic anemia. Overall study context: Yields of DNA that came from sorted CD4+ and CD8+ cells averaged about 3.5 ug.

V lost 6 bases and J lost 4, with 17 bases in between. The CDR3 spans 15 residues. Per germline, CDR1 SNHLY and CDR2 FYNNEI. The sequenced sample consisted of sorted CD4+, CD8+, or CD8+CD57+ T cells (not recorded which) from PBMCs. The rearrangement uses TRBV2 and TRBJ2-3, with D possibly being TRBD2 (6 bases). This TCR was recovered from a human donor with aplastic anemia. CDR3 sequence (DNA): TGTGCCAGCAGAAGGAGTCGGGACTCTCCAGATACGCAGTATTTT. Its protein is CASRRSRDSPDTQYF.